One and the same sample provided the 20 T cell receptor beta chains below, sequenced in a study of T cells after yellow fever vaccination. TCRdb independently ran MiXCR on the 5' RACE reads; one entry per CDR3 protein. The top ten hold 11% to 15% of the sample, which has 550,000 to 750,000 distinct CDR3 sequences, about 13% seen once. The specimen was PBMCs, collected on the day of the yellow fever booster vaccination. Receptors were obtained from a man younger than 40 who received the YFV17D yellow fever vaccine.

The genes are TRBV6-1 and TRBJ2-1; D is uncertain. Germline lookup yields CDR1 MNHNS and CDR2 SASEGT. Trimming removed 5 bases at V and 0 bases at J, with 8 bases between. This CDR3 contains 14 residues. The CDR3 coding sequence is TGTGCCAGCAGTCTGGGCTACTCCTACAATGAGCAGTTCTTC. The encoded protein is CASSLGYSYNEQFF.

CDR3 sequence reads: CASSLKGARETQYF. In nucleotides, the CDR3 is TGTGCCAGCAGCTTAAAAGGGGCGAGGGAGACCCAGTACTTC. The rearrangement joins TRBV7-2 to TRBJ2-5; D is perhaps TRBD1 (5 bases). The CDR3 runs to 14 residues. The germline V and J ends were trimmed by 2 bases and 5 bases, with 12 bases remaining between them. CDR1 is SGHTA and CDR2 is FQGNSA in the germline V gene.

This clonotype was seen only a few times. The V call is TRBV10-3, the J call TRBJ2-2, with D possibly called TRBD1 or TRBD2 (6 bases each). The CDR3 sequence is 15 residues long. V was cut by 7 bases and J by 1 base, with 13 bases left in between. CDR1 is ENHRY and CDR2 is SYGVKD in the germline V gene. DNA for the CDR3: TGTGCCATCAAGGTTGGAGGGGGGAACACCGGGGAGCTGTTTTTT. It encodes CAIKVGGGNTGELFF.

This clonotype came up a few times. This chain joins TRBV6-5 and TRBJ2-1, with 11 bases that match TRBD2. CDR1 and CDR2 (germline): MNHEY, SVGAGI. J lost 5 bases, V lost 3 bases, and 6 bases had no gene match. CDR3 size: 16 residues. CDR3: CASSYLTSGMNNEQFF. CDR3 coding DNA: TGTGCCAGCAGTTATCTGACTAGCGGGATGAACAATGAGCAGTTCTTC.

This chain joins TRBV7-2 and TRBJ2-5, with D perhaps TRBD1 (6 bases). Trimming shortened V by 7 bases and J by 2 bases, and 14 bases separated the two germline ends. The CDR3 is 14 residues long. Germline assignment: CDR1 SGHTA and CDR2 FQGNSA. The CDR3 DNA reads TGTGCCAGCACCAGGACAGCCCATCAAGAGACCCAGTACTTC. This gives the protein CASTRTAHQETQYF.

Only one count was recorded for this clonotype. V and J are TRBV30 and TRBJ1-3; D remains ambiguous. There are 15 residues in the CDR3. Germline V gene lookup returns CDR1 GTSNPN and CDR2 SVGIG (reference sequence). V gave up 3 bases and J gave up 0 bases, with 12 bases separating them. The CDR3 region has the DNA TGTGCCTGGAGGCCCAACCAGAGCTCTGGAAACACCATATATTTT. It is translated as CAWRPNQSSGNTIYF.

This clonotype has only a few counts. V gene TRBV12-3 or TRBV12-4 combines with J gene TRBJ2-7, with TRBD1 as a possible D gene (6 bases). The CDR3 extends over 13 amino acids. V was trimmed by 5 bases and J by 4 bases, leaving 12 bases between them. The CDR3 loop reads CASSTGSGYEQYF. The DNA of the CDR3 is TGTGCCAGCAGTACAGGGAGTGGTTACGAGCAGTACTTC.

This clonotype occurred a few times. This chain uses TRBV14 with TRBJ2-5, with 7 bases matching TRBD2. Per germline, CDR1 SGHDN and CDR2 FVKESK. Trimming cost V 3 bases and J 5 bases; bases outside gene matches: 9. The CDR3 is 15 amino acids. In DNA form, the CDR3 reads TGTGCCAGCAGCCACTACGTACTAGCGATGGAGACCCAGTACTTC. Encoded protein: CASSHYVLAMETQYF.

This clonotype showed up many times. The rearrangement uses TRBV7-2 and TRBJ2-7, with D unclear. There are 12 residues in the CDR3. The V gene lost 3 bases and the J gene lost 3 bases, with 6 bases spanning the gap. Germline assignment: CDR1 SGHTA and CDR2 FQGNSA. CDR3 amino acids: CASSFTSYEQYF. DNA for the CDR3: TGTGCCAGCAGCTTTACGAGCTACGAGCAGTACTTC. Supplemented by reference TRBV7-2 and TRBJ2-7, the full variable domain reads GAGVSQSPSNKVTEKGKDVELRCDPISGHTALYWYRQSLGQGLEFLIYFQGNSAPDKSGLPSDRFSAERTGGSVSTLTIQRTQQEDSAVYLCASSFTSYEQYFGPGTRLTVT.

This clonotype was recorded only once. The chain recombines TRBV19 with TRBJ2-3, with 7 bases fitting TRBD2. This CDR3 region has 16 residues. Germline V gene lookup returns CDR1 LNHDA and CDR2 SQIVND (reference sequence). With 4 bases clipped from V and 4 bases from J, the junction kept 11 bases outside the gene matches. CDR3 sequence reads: CASSTLPSGKADTQYF. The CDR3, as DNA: TGTGCCAGTAGTACCCTCCCGAGCGGGAAGGCAGATACGCAGTATTTT.

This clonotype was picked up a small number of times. The CDR3 DNA reads TGTGCCAGTAGTATCACGGGGACAAGACTTTACAATGAGCAGTTCTTC. Its translation: CASSITGTRLYNEQFF. This chain connects TRBV19 to TRBJ2-1, with D perhaps matching TRBD1 (6 bases). This CDR3 has 16 amino acids. Germline CDR1 is LNHDA and CDR2 is SQIVND (reference sequence). The V gene lost 3 bases and the J gene lost 4 bases, with 16 bases spanning the gap.

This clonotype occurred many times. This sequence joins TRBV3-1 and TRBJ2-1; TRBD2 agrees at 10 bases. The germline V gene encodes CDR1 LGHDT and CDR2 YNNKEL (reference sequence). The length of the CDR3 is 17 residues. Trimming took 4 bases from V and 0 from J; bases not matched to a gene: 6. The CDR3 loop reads CASSRPPSGSSYNEQFF. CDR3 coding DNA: TGTGCCAGCAGCCGCCCCCCTAGCGGGAGCTCCTACAATGAGCAGTTCTTC.

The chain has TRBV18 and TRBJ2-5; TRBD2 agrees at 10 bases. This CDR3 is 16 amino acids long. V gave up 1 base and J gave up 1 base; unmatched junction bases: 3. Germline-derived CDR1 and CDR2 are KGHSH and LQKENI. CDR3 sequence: CASSPRSGRPQETQYF. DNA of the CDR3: TGTGCCAGCTCACCACGTAGCGGGAGGCCCCAAGAGACCCAGTACTTC.

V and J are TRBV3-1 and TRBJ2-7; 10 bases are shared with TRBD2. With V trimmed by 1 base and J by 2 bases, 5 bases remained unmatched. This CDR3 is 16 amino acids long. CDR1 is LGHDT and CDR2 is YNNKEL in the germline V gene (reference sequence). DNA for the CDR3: TGTGCCAGCAGCCAAGGGACTAGCGGCATGACCTACGAGCAGTACTTC. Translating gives CASSQGTSGMTYEQYF.

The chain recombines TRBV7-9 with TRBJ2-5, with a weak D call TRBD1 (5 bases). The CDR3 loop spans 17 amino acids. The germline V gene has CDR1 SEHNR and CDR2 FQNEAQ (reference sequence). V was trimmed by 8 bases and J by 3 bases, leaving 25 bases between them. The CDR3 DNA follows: TGTGCCAGCGGCGGTAATATACTCGCAGGGCACAAAGAGACCCAGTACTTC. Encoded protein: CASGGNILAGHKETQYF.

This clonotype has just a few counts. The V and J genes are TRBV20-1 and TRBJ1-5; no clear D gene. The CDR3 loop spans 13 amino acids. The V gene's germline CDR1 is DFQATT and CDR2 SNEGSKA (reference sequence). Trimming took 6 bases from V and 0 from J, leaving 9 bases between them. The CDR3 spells CSAMPHSNQPQHF. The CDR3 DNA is TGCAGTGCCATGCCCCATAGCAATCAGCCCCAGCATTTT.

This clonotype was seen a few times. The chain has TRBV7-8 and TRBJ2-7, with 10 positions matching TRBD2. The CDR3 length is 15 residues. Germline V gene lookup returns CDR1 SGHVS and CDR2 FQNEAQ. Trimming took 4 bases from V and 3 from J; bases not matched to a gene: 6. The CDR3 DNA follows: TGTGCCAGCAGCTCAGGAGCGGGAGGGCTCTACGAGCAGTACTTC. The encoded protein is CASSSGAGGLYEQYF.

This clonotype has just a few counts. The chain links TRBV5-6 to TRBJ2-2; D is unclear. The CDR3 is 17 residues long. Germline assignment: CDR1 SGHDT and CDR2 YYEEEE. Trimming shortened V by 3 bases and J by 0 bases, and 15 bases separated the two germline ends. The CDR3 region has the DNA TGTGCCAGCAGCTCCGTCCGTGTGGAATCGAACACCGGGGAGCTGTTTTTT. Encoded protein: CASSSVRVESNTGELFF.

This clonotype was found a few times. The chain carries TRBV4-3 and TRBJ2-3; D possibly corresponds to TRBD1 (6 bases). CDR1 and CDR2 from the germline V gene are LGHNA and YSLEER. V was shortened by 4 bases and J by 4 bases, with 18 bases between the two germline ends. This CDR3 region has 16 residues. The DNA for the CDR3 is TGCGCCAGCAGCCGCGATGGCGGGTGGGGGCCAGATACGCAGTATTTT. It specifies CASSRDGGWGPDTQYF.

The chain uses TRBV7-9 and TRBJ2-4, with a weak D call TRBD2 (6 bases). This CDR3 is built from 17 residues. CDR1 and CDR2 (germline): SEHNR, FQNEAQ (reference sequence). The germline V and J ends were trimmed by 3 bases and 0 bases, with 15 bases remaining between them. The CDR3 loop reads CASSLSTEGIAKNIQYF. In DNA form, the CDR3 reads TGTGCCAGCAGCTTGTCGACGGAGGGAATAGCCAAAAACATTCAGTACTTC. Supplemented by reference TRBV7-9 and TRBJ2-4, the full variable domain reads DTGVSQNPRHKITKRGQNVTFRCDPISEHNRLYWYRQTLGQGPEFLTYFQNEAQLEKSRLLSDRFSAERPKGSFSTLEIQRTEQGDSAMYLCASSLSTEGIAKNIQYFGAGTRLSVL.